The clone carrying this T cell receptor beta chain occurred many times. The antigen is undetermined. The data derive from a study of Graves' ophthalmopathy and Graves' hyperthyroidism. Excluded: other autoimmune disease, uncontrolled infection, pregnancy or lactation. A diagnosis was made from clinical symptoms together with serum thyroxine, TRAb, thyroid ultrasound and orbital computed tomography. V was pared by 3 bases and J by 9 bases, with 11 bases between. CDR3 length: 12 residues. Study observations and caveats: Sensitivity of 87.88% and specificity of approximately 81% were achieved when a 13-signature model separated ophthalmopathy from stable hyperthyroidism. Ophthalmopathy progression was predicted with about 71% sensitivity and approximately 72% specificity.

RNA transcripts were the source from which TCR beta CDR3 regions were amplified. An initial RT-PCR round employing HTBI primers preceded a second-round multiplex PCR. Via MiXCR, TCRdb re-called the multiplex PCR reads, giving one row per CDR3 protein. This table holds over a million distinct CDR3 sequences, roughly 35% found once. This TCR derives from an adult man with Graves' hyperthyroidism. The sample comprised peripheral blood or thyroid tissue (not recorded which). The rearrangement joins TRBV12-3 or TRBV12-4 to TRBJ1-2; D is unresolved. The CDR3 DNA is TGTGCCAGCAGTTTGTCAATCACTAGCTACACCTTC. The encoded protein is CASSLSITSYTF.